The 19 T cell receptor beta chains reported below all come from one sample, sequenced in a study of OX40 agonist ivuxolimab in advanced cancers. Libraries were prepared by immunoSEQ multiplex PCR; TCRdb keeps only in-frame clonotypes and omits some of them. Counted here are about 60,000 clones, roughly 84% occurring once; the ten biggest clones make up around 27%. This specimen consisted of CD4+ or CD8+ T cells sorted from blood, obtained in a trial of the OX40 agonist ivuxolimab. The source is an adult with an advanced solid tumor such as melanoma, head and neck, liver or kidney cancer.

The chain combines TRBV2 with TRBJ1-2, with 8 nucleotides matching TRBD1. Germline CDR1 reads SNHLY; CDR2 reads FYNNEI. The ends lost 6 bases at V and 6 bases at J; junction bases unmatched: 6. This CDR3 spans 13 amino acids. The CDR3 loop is CASREDREDGYTF. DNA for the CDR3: TGTGCCAGCAGAGAGGACAGGGAGGATGGCTACACCTTC.

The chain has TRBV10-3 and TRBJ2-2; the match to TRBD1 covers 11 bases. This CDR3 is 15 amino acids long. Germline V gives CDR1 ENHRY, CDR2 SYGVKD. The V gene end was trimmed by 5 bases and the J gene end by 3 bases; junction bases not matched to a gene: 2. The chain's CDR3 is CAISSGQGDTGELFF. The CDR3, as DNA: TGTGCCATCAGTTCGGGACAGGGGGACACCGGGGAGCTGTTTTTT.

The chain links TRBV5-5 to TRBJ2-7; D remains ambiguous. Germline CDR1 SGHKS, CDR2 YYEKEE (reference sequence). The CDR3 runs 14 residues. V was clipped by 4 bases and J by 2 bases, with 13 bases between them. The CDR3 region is CASSRSDGTYEQYF. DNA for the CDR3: TGTGCCAGCAGCCGATCGGACGGAACCTACGAGCAGTACTTC.

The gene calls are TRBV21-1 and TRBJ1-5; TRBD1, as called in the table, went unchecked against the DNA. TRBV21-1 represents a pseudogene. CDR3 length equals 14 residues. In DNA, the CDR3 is TGTGCCAGCAGCATAACAGGGGAGAGGCAGCCCCAGCATTTT. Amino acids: CASSITGERQPQHF.

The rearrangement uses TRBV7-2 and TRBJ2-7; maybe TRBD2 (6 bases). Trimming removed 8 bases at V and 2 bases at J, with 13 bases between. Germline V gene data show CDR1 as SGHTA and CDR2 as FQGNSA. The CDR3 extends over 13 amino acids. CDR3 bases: TGTGCCAGCTCACTAGCATTTCCCTACGAGCAGTACTTC. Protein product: CASSLAFPYEQYF.

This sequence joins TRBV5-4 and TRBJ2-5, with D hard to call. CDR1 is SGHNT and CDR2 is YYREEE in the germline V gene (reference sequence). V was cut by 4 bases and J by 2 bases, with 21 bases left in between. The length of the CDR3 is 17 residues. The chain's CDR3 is CASSPGNVGPFQETQYF. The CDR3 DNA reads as TGTGCCAGCAGCCCAGGAAATGTGGGCCCTTTTCAAGAGACCCAGTACTTC. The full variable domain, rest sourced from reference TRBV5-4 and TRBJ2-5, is ETGVTQSPTHLIKTRGQQVTLRCSSQSGHNTVSWYQQALGQGPQFIFQYYREEENGRGNFPPRFSGLQFPNYSSELNVNALELDDSALYLCASSPGNVGPFQETQYFGPGTRLLVL.

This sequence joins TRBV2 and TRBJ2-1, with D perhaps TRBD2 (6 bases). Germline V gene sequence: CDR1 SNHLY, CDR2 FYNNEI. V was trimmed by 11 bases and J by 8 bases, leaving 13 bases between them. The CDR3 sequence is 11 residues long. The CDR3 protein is CAGGPRHEQFF. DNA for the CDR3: TGTGCCGGAGGGCCCCGACATGAGCAGTTCTTC. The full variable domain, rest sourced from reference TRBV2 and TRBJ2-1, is EPEVTQTPSHQVTQMGQEVILRCVPISNHLYFYWYRQILGQKVEFLVSFYNNEISEKSEIFDDQFSVERPDGSNFTLKIRSTKLEDSAMYFCAGGPRHEQFFGPGTRLTVL.

For the CDR3, the DNA is TGCGCCAGCAGCATGACTAGCGGCCTCCGCACAGATACGCAGTATTTT. This codes for CASSMTSGLRTDTQYF. The genes are TRBV5-1 and TRBJ2-3, with TRBD2 matching over 9 bases. This CDR3 contains 16 residues. J gave up 1 base and V 4 bases, and 7 bases lay outside the gene matches. The germline V gene has CDR1 SGHRS and CDR2 YFSETQ.

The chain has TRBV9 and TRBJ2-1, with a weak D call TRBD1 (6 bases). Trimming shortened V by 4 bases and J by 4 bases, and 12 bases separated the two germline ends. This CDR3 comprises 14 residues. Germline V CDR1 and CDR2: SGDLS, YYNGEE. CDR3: CASSTGQLYNEQFF. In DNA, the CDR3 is TGTGCCAGCAGCACCGGACAGTTATACAATGAGCAGTTCTTC.

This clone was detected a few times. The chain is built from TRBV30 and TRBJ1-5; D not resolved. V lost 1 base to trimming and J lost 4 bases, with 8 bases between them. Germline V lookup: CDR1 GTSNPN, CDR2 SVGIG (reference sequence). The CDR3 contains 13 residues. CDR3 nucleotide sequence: TGTGCCTGGAGTGCCCGGGAGAATCAGCCCCAGCATTTT. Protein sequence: CAWSARENQPQHF.

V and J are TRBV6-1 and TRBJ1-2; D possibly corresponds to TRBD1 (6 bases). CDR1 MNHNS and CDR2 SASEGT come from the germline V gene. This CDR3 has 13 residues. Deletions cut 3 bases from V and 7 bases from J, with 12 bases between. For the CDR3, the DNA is TGTGCCAGCAGTGACTTGGGGGCTGGTGGCTACACCTTC. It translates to CASSDLGAGGYTF.

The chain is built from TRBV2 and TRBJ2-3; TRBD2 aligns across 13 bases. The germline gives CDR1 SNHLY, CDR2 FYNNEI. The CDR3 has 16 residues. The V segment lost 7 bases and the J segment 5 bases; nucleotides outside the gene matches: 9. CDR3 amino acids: CASTAEGLAGLDTQYF. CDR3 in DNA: TGTGCCAGCACTGCCGAGGGACTAGCGGGGTTAGATACGCAGTATTTT.

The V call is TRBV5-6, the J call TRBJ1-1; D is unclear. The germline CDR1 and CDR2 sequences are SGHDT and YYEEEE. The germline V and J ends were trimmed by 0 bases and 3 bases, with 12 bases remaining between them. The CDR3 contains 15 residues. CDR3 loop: CASSLDSRAYTEAFF. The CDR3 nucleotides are TGTGCCAGCAGCTTGGATAGTCGGGCGTACACTGAAGCTTTCTTT.

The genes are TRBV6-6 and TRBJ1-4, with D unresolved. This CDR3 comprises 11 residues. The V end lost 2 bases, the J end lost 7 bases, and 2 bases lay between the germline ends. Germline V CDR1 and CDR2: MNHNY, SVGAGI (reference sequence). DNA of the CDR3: TGTGCCAGCAGTTACGGTGAAAAACTGTTTTTT. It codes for CASSYGEKLFF.

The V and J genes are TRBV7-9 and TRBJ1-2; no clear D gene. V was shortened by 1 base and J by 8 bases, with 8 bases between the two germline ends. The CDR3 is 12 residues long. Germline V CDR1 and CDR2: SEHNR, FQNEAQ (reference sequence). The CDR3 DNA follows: TGTGCCAGCAGCTTAGGTCAGGAAGGCTACACCTTC. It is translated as CASSLGQEGYTF.

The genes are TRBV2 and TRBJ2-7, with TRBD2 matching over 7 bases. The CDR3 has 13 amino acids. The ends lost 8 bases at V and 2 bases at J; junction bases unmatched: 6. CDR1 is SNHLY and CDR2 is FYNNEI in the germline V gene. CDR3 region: CASVSGVAYEQYF. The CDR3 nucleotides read TGTGCCAGCGTCAGCGGGGTTGCCTACGAGCAGTACTTC.

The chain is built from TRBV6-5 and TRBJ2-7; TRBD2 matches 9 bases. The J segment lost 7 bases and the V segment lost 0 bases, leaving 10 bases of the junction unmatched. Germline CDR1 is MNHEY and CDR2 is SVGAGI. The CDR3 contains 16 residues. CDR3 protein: CASSYSIGGRAREQYF. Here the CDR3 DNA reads TGTGCCAGCAGTTACTCGATAGGCGGGAGGGCTAGGGAGCAGTACTTC.

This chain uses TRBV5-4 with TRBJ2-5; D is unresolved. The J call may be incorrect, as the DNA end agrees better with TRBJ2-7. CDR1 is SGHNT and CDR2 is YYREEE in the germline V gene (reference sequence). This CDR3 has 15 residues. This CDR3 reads CASSLAGSPAYEQYF. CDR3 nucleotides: TGTGCCAGCAGCTTGGCCGGCAGTCCGGCCTACGAGCAGTACTTC.

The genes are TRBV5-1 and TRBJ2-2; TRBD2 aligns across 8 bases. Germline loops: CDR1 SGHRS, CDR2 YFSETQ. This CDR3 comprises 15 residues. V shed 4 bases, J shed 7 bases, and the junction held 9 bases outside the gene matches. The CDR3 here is CASSGVAGIDGELFF. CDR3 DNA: TGCGCCAGCAGCGGGGTAGCGGGGATCGACGGGGAGCTGTTTTTT.